This T cell receptor (beta chain) was found in a study of blood T cell repertoires in COVID-19. About the study: Nucleic acid was either cDNA or gDNA, and it came from T cells, B-cell-depleted T cells, or PBMCs.

Study processing details: Scientists estimated how many nucleated cells there were by amplifying reference gene primers. Libraries were prepared by immunoSEQ multiplex PCR; TCRdb keeps only in-frame clonotypes and omits some of them. From that table come the V and J calls and clone size; the DNA was used to work out D and trimming. The sample consists of around 170,000 clones, 88% of them appearing once. Trimming took 8 bases from V and 3 from J, leaving 10 bases between them. Germline V gene sequence: CDR1 LGHDT, CDR2 YNNKEL (reference sequence). The CDR3 is 12 amino acids. This chain joins TRBV3-1 (or the pseudogene TRBV3-2) and TRBJ1-2; D may be TRBD1 (6 bases). The TCR sequence derives from a man aged 55 to 70 with acute or convalescent COVID-19. The sample comprised peripheral blood. The CDR3 DNA sequence: TGTGCCAGCCAGGGGTACCACTATGGCTACACCTTC. Amino acid sequence: CASQGYHYGYTF.